The source of this TCR beta chain is a study of T cell responses to AZD1222 COVID-19 vaccine. The germline V gene has CDR1 LNHDA and CDR2 SQIVND (reference sequence). CDR3 length equals 14 residues. Trimming removed 6 bases from V and 3 bases from J, with 15 bases in between. Repertoires were generated with immunoSEQ multiplex PCR, while TCRdb's copy carries only in-frame clones and drops some. The data contain about 110,000 clones, about 90% of them seen just once; the ten biggest clones take up 5.5% to 7%. The table lists this clone with a few counts. The sequence was collected from an adult who received the AZD1222 COVID-19 vaccine. Material: peripheral blood, obtained 28 days after the second AZD1222 dose. The chain carries TRBV19 and TRBJ2-7, with a possible D match to TRBD1 (6 bases). The CDR3 DNA is TGTGCCAGTAGCCACTCCGGGACAAACTACGAGCAGTACTTC. Its translation: CASSHSGTNYEQYF.